These 26 T cell receptor beta chains were sequenced from one sample in a study of blood T cells in healthy people across ages. The second PCR ran roughly 6 to 11 cycles with a sample-barcoded 5' primer and J-beta primers. From the 5' RACE reads, TCRdb called clonotypes with MiXCR, one entry per CDR3 protein. Of around 1,700,000 distinct CDR3 sequences listed, approximately 30% are singletons. The sample comprised blood. All receptors derive from a woman aged 25 to 39 in good health.

The CDR3 sequence: CASSQDLDPPRMNNEQFF. In DNA form, the CDR3 reads TGTGCCAGCAGCCAAGATCTAGATCCGCCTAGAATGAACAATGAGCAGTTCTTC. The V call is TRBV3-1, the J call TRBJ2-1; D ambiguous. Germline assignment: CDR1 LGHDT and CDR2 YNNKEL (reference sequence). Trimming shortened V by 0 bases and J by 5 bases, and 20 bases separated the two germline ends. The CDR3 spans 18 residues.

The chain links TRBV9 to TRBJ1-6, with 9 bases fitting TRBD1. From germline, CDR1 is SGDLS and CDR2 YYNGEE. The CDR3 contains 14 residues. Trimming at V came to 6 bases and at J to 9 bases, leaving 7 bases not matched to a gene. DNA for the CDR3: TGTGCCAGCACCCTTGGGACAGGGCTTTCACCCCTCCACTTT. Encoded protein: CASTLGTGLSPLHF.

This clonotype occurred a few times. The chain is built from TRBV7-9 and TRBJ2-7, with a tentative D call TRBD1 (6 bases). This CDR3 contains 13 residues. Trimming left V 5 bases short and J 4 bases short, with 12 bases between. From germline, CDR1 is SEHNR and CDR2 FQNEAQ (reference sequence). The CDR3 region has the DNA TGTGCCAGCAGCCCGGACAGATTTTACGAGCAGTACTTC. As protein: CASSPDRFYEQYF.

This chain joins TRBV7-2 and TRBJ1-4; D uncertain. This CDR3 region has 15 residues. V gave up 1 base and J gave up 8 bases, with 14 bases separating them. Germline CDR1 reads SGHTA; CDR2 reads FQGNSA. The CDR3 here is CASSLDGQVFEKLFF. The DNA for the CDR3 is TGTGCCAGCAGCTTAGACGGTCAGGTCTTCGAAAAACTGTTTTTT.

The chain couples TRBV30 to TRBJ1-5; D is ambiguous. Deletions cut 0 bases from V and 0 bases from J, with 6 bases between. This CDR3 is 14 amino acids long. Germline V gene lookup returns CDR1 GTSNPN and CDR2 SVGIG (reference sequence). The CDR3 nucleotides read TGTGCCTGGAGTGTTACCTTTAGCAATCAGCCCCAGCATTTT. Translation gives CAWSVTFSNQPQHF.

In this sample, this clonotype turned up many times. The chain combines TRBV12-3 or TRBV12-4 with TRBJ2-4, with D perhaps TRBD1 (6 bases). Trimming removed 1 base from V and 9 bases from J, with 13 bases in between. The CDR3 contains 14 residues. This CDR3 is CASSLGAGARIQYF. CDR3 DNA sequence: TGTGCCAGCAGTTTAGGAGCAGGGGCACGCATTCAGTACTTC.

This rearrangement joins TRBV6-6 to TRBJ1-4; D might be TRBD1 (6 bases). The germline CDR1 and CDR2 sequences are MNHNY and SVGAGI (reference sequence). V was shortened by 2 bases and J by 7 bases, with 17 bases between the two germline ends. This CDR3 spans 16 amino acids. In DNA, the CDR3 is TGTGCCAGCAGTTACCCGACAGGACGGGGGGTTGAAAAACTGTTTTTT. Protein: CASSYPTGRGVEKLFF.

This clonotype has more than one count but fewer than ten. The J gene is TRBJ2-4, the V gene TRBV7-9, with TRBD1 matching 8 bases. TRBJ2-7 explains the end of the DNA better; the J call may be wrong. CDR1 is SEHNR, CDR2 FQNEAQ, per germline (reference sequence). The CDR3 covers 15 residues. For the CDR3, the DNA is TGTGCCAGCGGATTGACAGGGGAATTCTCCTACGAGCAGTACTTC. Translation: CASGLTGEFSYEQYF.

This chain uses TRBV12-3 or TRBV12-4 with TRBJ2-7; TRBD1 matches 8 bases. This CDR3 has 14 amino acids. J was trimmed by 3 bases and V by 5 bases; bases with no gene match: 6. CDR3 DNA: TGTGCCAGCAGTCGGACAGGGACCATCTACGAGCAGTACTTC. Its protein product is CASSRTGTIYEQYF.

This clonotype has a handful of counts. This chain uses TRBV12-3 or TRBV12-4 with TRBJ2-7; 7 positions match TRBD2. The CDR3 spans 16 residues. With V trimmed by 5 bases and J by 0 bases, 10 bases remained unmatched. The CDR3 region is CASSLQGAGLSYEQYF. The DNA of the CDR3 is TGTGCCAGCAGTCTCCAGGGAGCGGGGCTCTCCTACGAGCAGTACTTC.

This clonotype was seen ten or more times. This rearrangement joins TRBV20-1 to TRBJ2-5; maybe TRBD2 (6 bases). V dropped 1 base and J dropped 2 bases, with 14 bases sitting between them. The CDR3 has 15 amino acids. Germline V gene lookup returns CDR1 DFQATT and CDR2 SNEGSKA (reference sequence). DNA of the CDR3: TGCAGTGCTAGAGGTCTTTGGGCGGGGCAAGAGACCCAGTACTTC. As protein: CSARGLWAGQETQYF.

The table lists this clonotype with a few counts. This chain links TRBV20-1 with TRBJ1-1, with 7 positions matching TRBD1. The V gene's germline CDR1 is DFQATT and CDR2 SNEGSKA (reference sequence). Trimming at V came to 0 bases and at J to 5 bases, leaving 6 bases not matched to a gene. This CDR3 is built from 14 residues. The CDR3 region is CSARDRDRGTEAFF. CDR3 coding DNA: TGCAGTGCTAGAGATCGGGACAGAGGGACTGAAGCTTTCTTT.

The V and J genes are TRBV29-1 and TRBJ2-6; the D is unclear. The CDR3 loop spans 14 amino acids. The germline gives CDR1 SQVTM, CDR2 ANQGSEA. Trimming took off 3 bases at V and 2 bases at J, with 8 bases between the two ends. In nucleotides, the CDR3 is TGCAGCGTTGAGGCTGGGGCTGGGGCCAACGTCCTGACTTTC. It is translated as CSVEAGAGANVLTF.

As concerns this clonotype: The junction and the germline gene differ at one end; a read error may be behind it. This sequence joins TRBV5-5 and TRBJ2-1, with TRBD2 identical over 7 bases. Germline CDR1 and CDR2: SGHKS and YYEKEE (reference sequence). The CDR3 sequence is 14 residues long. CDR3 DNA: TGTACCAGCAGCTTGACTATAGCGGGCAATGAGCAGTTCTTC. This encodes CTSSLTIAGNEQFF.

The chain couples TRBV23-1 to TRBJ2-7; perhaps TRBD1 as D (5 bases). TRBV23-1 is placed among ORFs of uncertain function. The CDR3 runs 14 residues. Trimming cost V 0 bases and J 6 bases, with 12 bases left between them. CDR3 bases: TGCGCCAGCAGTCAATCGGGCAGGGTCTGCGAGCAGTACTTC. The encoded protein is CASSQSGRVCEQYF.

The V gene is TRBV2, the J gene TRBJ2-1; D gene ambiguous. V was clipped by 7 bases and J by 12 bases, with 16 bases between them. In germline, CDR1 is SNHLY, CDR2 FYNNEI. The CDR3 is 12 residues long. CDR3 coding DNA: TGTGCCAGCACCAGAACCGAACCGGGGCAGTTCTTC. Protein sequence: CASTRTEPGQFF.

The chain links TRBV20-1 to TRBJ2-3; TRBD1 is a possible D gene (6 bases). The V gene lost 3 bases and the J gene lost 5 bases, with 21 bases spanning the gap. The CDR3 runs to 16 residues. Germline loops: CDR1 DFQATT, CDR2 SNEGSKA (reference sequence). CDR3 bases: TGCAGTGCTAGTTCGGCCGACAGGAGTCTAGGAGATACGCAGTATTTT. It encodes CSASSADRSLGDTQYF.

A word on this clonotype: A clone one base away is much larger, so this may be a read error. This rearrangement joins TRBV4-3 to TRBJ2-4; D uncertain. CDR3 length: 14 residues. The V gene lost 4 bases and the J gene lost 13 bases, with 20 bases spanning the gap. Germline CDR1 LGHNA, CDR2 YSLEER. DNA of the CDR3: TGCGCCAGCAGCCGAGAGAGGAGAAAGGATGAGCAGTACTTC. It codes for CASSRERRKDEQYF.

The chain links TRBV5-1 to TRBJ2-1; possibly TRBD1 for D (6 bases). Germline assignment: CDR1 SGHRS and CDR2 YFSETQ. The CDR3 consists of 15 residues. V lost 4 bases to trimming and J lost 0 bases, with 11 bases between them. CDR3 residues: CASSQGQASYNEQFF. CDR3 bases: TGCGCCAGCAGCCAGGGACAAGCCTCCTACAATGAGCAGTTCTTC.

V gene TRBV24-1 combines with J gene TRBJ1-5, with 9 bases lining up with TRBD1. The V segment lost 4 bases and the J segment 0 bases; nucleotides outside the gene matches: 9. This CDR3 contains 18 residues. CDR1 and CDR2 (germline): KGHDR, SFDVKD. The CDR3 region is CATSERGTGPYSNQPQHF. In DNA, the CDR3 is TGTGCCACCAGTGAAAGAGGGACAGGGCCCTATAGCAATCAGCCCCAGCATTTT.

This clonotype was observed once. One end of the junction is discordant with germline, which a read error may explain. This chain links TRBV7-7 with TRBJ2-5; 12 bases are shared with TRBD2. In germline, CDR1 is SSHAT, CDR2 FNYEAQ (reference sequence). This CDR3 comprises 18 residues. In DNA form, the CDR3 reads TGTGCCAGCAGCTTATCCCCTAGCGGGAGGGCCTGGCAAGGGACCCAGTACTTC. Encoded protein: CASSLSPSGRAWQGTQYF.

This chain connects TRBV30 to TRBJ1-5, with 10 positions matching TRBD1. The CDR3 has 13 amino acids. Unmatched junction bases numbered 3, after V lost 3 bases and J lost 7 bases. Germline-derived CDR1 and CDR2 are GTSNPN and SVGIG (reference sequence). The CDR3 sequence is CAWSGQGGQPQHF. As DNA, the CDR3 is TGTGCCTGGAGCGGACAGGGGGGACAGCCCCAGCATTTT. Variable domain in full (rest from reference TRBV30 and TRBJ1-5): SQTIHQWPATLVQPVGSPLSLECTVEGTSNPNLYWYRQAAGRGLQLLFYSVGIGQISSEVPQNLSASRPQDRQFILSSKKLLLSDSGFYLCAWSGQGGQPQHFGDGTRLSIL.

This clonotype has just a few counts. In DNA, the CDR3 is TGTGCCATCAGTGACCCCGACAGGATGAACACTGAAGCTTTCTTT. It specifies CAISDPDRMNTEAFF. The rearrangement links TRBV10-3 to TRBJ1-1; TRBD1 is a possible D gene (6 bases). The germline gives CDR1 ENHRY, CDR2 SYGVKD. The V and J ends lost 3 bases and 0 bases respectively, with 11 bases between them. There are 15 residues in the CDR3.

In this sample, this clonotype turned up many times. The chain is built from TRBV6-6 and TRBJ2-3; D is undetermined. Trimming shortened V by 4 bases and J by 5 bases, and 10 bases separated the two germline ends. This CDR3 contains 13 residues. Germline V gene sequence: CDR1 MNHNY, CDR2 SVGAGI (reference sequence). The DNA for the CDR3 is TGTGCCAGCAGTTTACGACCTATAGATACGCAGTATTTT. It encodes CASSLRPIDTQYF.

The rearrangement links TRBV12-3 or TRBV12-4 to TRBJ2-5, with D unclear. Trimming cost V 8 bases and J 5 bases, with 12 bases left between them. This CDR3 contains 12 residues. The CDR3 here is CASGSLWETQYF. In nucleotides, the CDR3 is TGTGCCAGCGGCAGCCTGTGGGAGACCCAGTACTTC.

Of note for this clonotype: A read error is possible here, since a much larger clone lies one base away. The chain links TRBV5-1 to TRBJ2-3; D ambiguous. Between the trimmed V and J ends, which lost 0 bases and 0 bases, there was a span of 8 bases. In germline, CDR1 is SGHRS, CDR2 YFSETQ. The length of the CDR3 is 15 residues. CDR3 nucleotide sequence: TGCGCCAGCAGCTTGGCGTGCGGAAGCACAGATACGCAGTATTTT. It translates to CASSLACGSTDTQYF.